The T cell receptor (beta chain) described here comes from a study of OX40 agonist ivuxolimab in advanced cancers. Some clones are missing from TCRdb's copy, which holds only in-frame ones; the method was immunoSEQ multiplex PCR. This table holds tens of thousands of clones, roughly 86% found once. Trimming pared 1 base from V and 2 bases from J, leaving 5 bases between. The germline CDR1 and CDR2 sequences are MDHEN and SYDVKM. This CDR3 is built from 13 residues. The chain uses TRBV28 and TRBJ1-1; D not resolved. The TCR originated in an adult with an advanced solid tumor such as melanoma, head and neck, liver or kidney cancer. Sequenced here: CD4+ or CD8+ T cells sorted from blood, sampled in a trial of the OX40 agonist ivuxolimab. CDR3 coding DNA: TGTGCCAGCAGTTTATATCGTAACACTGAAGCTTTCTTT. This gives the protein CASSLYRNTEAFF. Full variable domain (remainder filled in from reference TRBV28 and TRBJ1-1): DVKVTQSSRYLVKRTGEKVFLECVQDMDHENMFWYRQDPGLGLRLIYFSYDVKMKEKGDIPEGYSVSREKKERFSLILESASTNQTSMYLCASSLYRNTEAFFGQGTRLTVV.